This TCR beta chain was sequenced for a study of high-grade serous ovarian cancer treatment subgroups. Study-level background: Each sample yielded on average around 7,000 unique TCR beta rearrangements from around 14,000 reads. Findings of the study overall: TCR relatedness rose with neoantigen level and trended with mutation load. Repertoire analysis covered CDR3 alone, not CDR1 or CDR2.

Note on this clone: Its antigen remains unidentified.

Tumor samples were taken before definitive surgery or chemotherapy. TCRdb keeps only in-frame clones here, not all; method: immunoSEQ multiplex PCR. The sample has about 350 clones, approximately 69% seen once. Sequencing was carried out using tumor tissue. The clonotype was recovered from a human donor with high-grade serous ovarian cancer.

CDR3 in amino acids: CSGRGRAGADTQYF. The CDR3 DNA follows: TGCAGCGGCCGGGGCAGGGCCGGCGCAGATACGCAGTATTTT. The chain carries TRBV29-1 and TRBJ2-3, with D possibly being TRBD1 or TRBD2 (5 bases each). This CDR3 has 14 residues. The V gene's germline CDR1 is SQVTM and CDR2 ANQGSEA. Trimming cost V 7 bases and J 4 bases, with 18 bases left between them.